The 21 T cell receptor beta chains listed next were all sequenced from one sample in a study of blood T cell repertoires in COVID-19. Sequenced by immunoSEQ multiplex PCR; TCRdb stores in-frame clones only, minus some. Among about 97,000 clones listed, about 83% were seen once. The specimen was peripheral blood. The receptor set was obtained from a man between 40 and 49 years old with active or convalescent COVID-19.

This clone was counted once. CDR3 protein: CASSLSGGPTDTQYF. In nucleotides, the CDR3 is TGTGCCAGCAGCTTATCCGGGGGGCCAACAGATACGCAGTATTTT. The J gene is TRBJ2-3, the V gene TRBV7-3, with a tentative D call TRBD2 (7 bases). The CDR3 extends over 15 amino acids. Germline CDR1 and CDR2: SGHTA and FQGTGA. V was pared by 2 bases and J by 3 bases, with 12 bases between.

This chain uses TRBV6-5 with TRBJ1-2; 10 nucleotides line up with TRBD1. This CDR3 contains 14 residues. Germline V gene sequence: CDR1 MNHEY, CDR2 SVGAGI. Trimming took 6 bases from V and 5 from J; bases not matched to a gene: 6. The CDR3 nucleotides read TGTGCCAGCAGGGCGACAGGGGGCGAATATGGCTACACCTTC. Translation gives CASRATGGEYGYTF.

The J gene is TRBJ1-1, the V gene TRBV18; D uncertain. CDR3 length: 14 amino acids. Germline CDR1 and CDR2: KGHSH and LQKENI. V lost 1 base to trimming and J lost 4 bases, with 10 bases between them. This chain's CDR3 is CASSPREVATEAFF. The CDR3 DNA sequence: TGTGCCAGCTCACCACGGGAGGTGGCCACTGAAGCTTTCTTT.

The V and J genes are TRBV7-3 and TRBJ2-3; TRBD1 matches at 8 bases. The V and J ends lost 5 bases and 1 base, in that order; junction bases with no gene match: 8. This CDR3 contains 16 residues. The germline gives CDR1 SGHTA, CDR2 FQGTGA. In DNA, the CDR3 is TGTGCCAGCAGCCCCTACCCGGGACAGGGCACAGATACGCAGTATTTT. It codes for CASSPYPGQGTDTQYF.

V is TRBV27 and J is TRBJ2-7; 8 nucleotides match TRBD1. The CDR3 loop spans 14 amino acids. V lost 5 bases and J lost 5; bases outside the gene matches: 8. Per the germline V gene, CDR1 is MNHEY and CDR2 is SMNVEV (reference sequence). The CDR3 region is CASSTRQGMHEQYF. The DNA of the CDR3 is TGTGCCAGCAGTACGAGACAGGGGATGCACGAGCAGTACTTC.

This clone was recorded only once. The CDR3 sequence is CASSVNPGETQYF. The CDR3 nucleotides are TGTGCCAGCAGCGTAAATCCAGGAGAGACCCAGTACTTC. The chain uses TRBV9 and TRBJ2-5; D is unresolved. The germline V gene has CDR1 SGDLS and CDR2 YYNGEE. CDR3 size: 13 residues. Trimming pared 1 base from V and 4 bases from J, leaving 8 bases between.

CDR3 residues: CATSDSRTGQETQYF. The CDR3 bases are TGTGCCACCAGTGATTCCCGGACAGGGCAAGAGACCCAGTACTTC. This chain uses TRBV24-1 with TRBJ2-5; 8 nucleotides agree with TRBD1. Looked up from germline, CDR1 is KGHDR and CDR2 is SFDVKD. With V trimmed by 2 bases and J by 2 bases, 3 bases remained unmatched. The CDR3 has 15 amino acids.

The rearrangement links TRBV11-2 to TRBJ2-7, with 7 bases lining up with TRBD1. Germline loops: CDR1 SGHAT, CDR2 FQNNGV. This CDR3 is built from 16 residues. V shed 4 bases and J 2 bases; nucleotides not matched to a gene: 11. CDR3 loop: CASSSPRGRGAYEQYF. CDR3 coding DNA: TGTGCCAGCAGCTCTCCGAGGGGGCGAGGGGCCTACGAGCAGTACTTC.

The chain uses TRBV19 and TRBJ1-3; no clear D. With 3 bases removed from V and 0 bases from J, the gap between germline ends came to 6 bases. The germline V gene encodes CDR1 LNHDA and CDR2 SQIVND (reference sequence). The CDR3 has 14 amino acids. The CDR3 here is CASSMVSSGNTIYF. DNA for the CDR3: TGTGCCAGTAGTATGGTCAGCTCTGGAAACACCATATATTTT.

As regards this clone: Germline and junction disagree at one end, which may indicate a read error. The V and J genes are TRBV7-7 and TRBJ2-5; TRBD1 matches at 9 bases. This CDR3 spans 14 amino acids. CDR1 is SSHAT and CDR2 is FNYEAQ in the germline V gene (reference sequence). The CDR3 here is CASSQNRGLETQYF. The CDR3 DNA follows: TGTGCTAGCAGCCAAAACAGGGGGCTGGAGACCCAGTACTTC.

This chain links TRBV7-2 with TRBJ2-7; 11 positions agree with TRBD2. CDR3 length: 17 amino acids. Germline V lookup: CDR1 SGHTA, CDR2 FQGNSA. V gave up 2 bases and J gave up 0 bases; unmatched junction bases: 6. This CDR3 is CASSLRASGGISYEQYF. The CDR3 DNA reads TGTGCCAGCAGCTTACGGGCTAGCGGGGGGATCTCCTACGAGCAGTACTTC.

The chain combines TRBV12-5 with TRBJ2-7; D not resolved. Trimming shortened V by 7 bases and J by 6 bases, and 7 bases separated the two germline ends. This CDR3 contains 10 residues. Germline CDR1 and CDR2: LGHNT and FRNRAP. CDR3 sequence: CASALREQYF. The CDR3 DNA follows: TGTGCTAGTGCCCTTCGCGAGCAGTACTTC.

The V call is TRBV5-1, the J call TRBJ2-2, with D perhaps matching TRBD2 (5 bases). Germline V gene lookup returns CDR1 SGHRS and CDR2 YFSETQ. V shed 4 bases and J shed 6 bases, with 16 bases lying between them. The CDR3 has 15 amino acids. The CDR3 reads CASSETAGYSGELFF. The CDR3 DNA sequence: TGCGCCAGCAGCGAGACTGCGGGCTACTCCGGGGAGCTGTTTTTT. Using reference TRBV5-1 and TRBJ2-2 for the parts outside the CDR3, the full variable domain is KAGVTQTPRYLIKTRGQQVTLSCSPISGHRSVSWYQQTPGQGLQFLFEYFSETQRNKGNFPGRFSGRQFSNSRSEMNVSTLELGDSALYLCASSETAGYSGELFFGEGSRLTVL.

Written as DNA, the CDR3 is TGTGCCAGCAGCCTGACCCGGGACAGCAATTCACCCCTCCACTTT. It specifies CASSLTRDSNSPLHF. V and J are TRBV6-5 and TRBJ1-6; TRBD1 matches 7 bases. The CDR3 has 15 residues. CDR1 and CDR2 from the germline V gene are MNHEY and SVGAGI. J gave up 7 bases and V 6 bases, and 9 bases lay outside the gene matches.

The chain carries TRBV19 and TRBJ2-3; 10 bases fit TRBD2. CDR1 is LNHDA and CDR2 is SQIVND in the germline V gene (reference sequence). This CDR3 has 15 residues. Unmatched junction bases numbered 8, after V lost 6 bases and J lost 5 bases. The CDR3 loop is CASRISGGNRDTQYF. The CDR3 DNA reads TGTGCCAGTAGAATTAGCGGGGGGAATCGAGATACGCAGTATTTT.

The rearrangement links TRBV7-3 to TRBJ2-5; 8 bases are a match to TRBD2. The CDR3 contains 14 residues. The V and J ends lost 0 bases and 4 bases, in that order; junction bases with no gene match: 1. Germline V gene sequence: CDR1 SGHTA, CDR2 FQGTGA. The CDR3: CASSLTRGGETQYF. In DNA form, the CDR3 reads TGTGCCAGCAGCTTAACTCGGGGGGGAGAGACCCAGTACTTC.

The chain carries TRBV9 and TRBJ1-1; D remains ambiguous. The CDR3 extends over 15 amino acids. CDR1 and CDR2 from the germline V gene are SGDLS and YYNGEE. V shed 3 bases and J shed 0 bases, with 12 bases lying between them. The CDR3 coding sequence is TGTGCCAGCAGCGCCCTACAGCTTGTGAACACTGAAGCTTTCTTT. Translating it yields CASSALQLVNTEAFF.

This rearrangement joins TRBV5-6 to TRBJ1-2, with D possibly matching TRBD1 (5 bases). The CDR3 sequence is 15 residues long. V was trimmed by 4 bases and J by 7 bases, leaving 20 bases between them. Per germline, CDR1 SGHDT and CDR2 YYEEEE. CDR3 sequence: CASSGTSGLLVGYTF. CDR3 DNA sequence: TGTGCCAGCAGCGGAACCTCAGGGTTACTGGTTGGCTACACCTTC.

The chain couples TRBV30 to TRBJ1-3; maybe TRBD1 (6 bases). Trimming removed 3 bases at V and 2 bases at J, with 14 bases between. The CDR3 contains 15 residues. Germline lookup yields CDR1 GTSNPN and CDR2 SVGIG (reference sequence). CDR3 nucleotide sequence: TGTGCCTGGAGGGTCCCGGGACACCCTGGAAACACCATATATTTT. Translation: CAWRVPGHPGNTIYF.

The rearrangement joins TRBV19 to TRBJ1-2; 7 bases fit TRBD1. The germline gives CDR1 LNHDA, CDR2 SQIVND (reference sequence). The length of the CDR3 is 12 residues. After removal of 2 bases from V and 8 bases from J, the junction contained 2 bases not matched to a gene. The CDR3 DNA sequence: TGTGCCAGTAGTATACAAGGGGGCGGCTACACCTTC. Amino acids: CASSIQGGGYTF.

The genes are TRBV30 and TRBJ2-7; 12 nucleotides agree with TRBD1. The germline V gene has CDR1 GTSNPN and CDR2 SVGIG (reference sequence). CDR3 length: 16 residues. V was clipped by 8 bases and J by 6 bases; unmatched bases: 17. In nucleotides, the CDR3 is TGTGCCCAGACAGGTGGGACAGGGGGCGCAGTTCTCGAGCAGTACTTC. Residues: CAQTGGTGGAVLEQYF.